The 13 T cell receptor beta chains below come from one sample, sequenced in a study of control samples from healthy donors and cancer patients. Profiling relied on immunoSEQ multiplex PCR, and the TCRdb table lists in-frame clones only, not all of them. The sample holds around 94,000 clones, 75% to 95% seen once. The sequencing sample was made of blood. These receptors were taken from a woman between 18 and 30 years old in good health.

This clone was seen once. This chain uses TRBV5-6 with TRBJ2-2; the match to TRBD1 covers 8 bases. V was clipped by 4 bases and J by 1 base; unmatched bases: 6. CDR1 and CDR2 from the germline V gene are SGHDT and YYEEEE. This CDR3 contains 16 residues. The CDR3: CASSPLDRGNTGELFF. CDR3 coding DNA: TGTGCCAGCAGCCCTCTTGACAGGGGGAACACCGGGGAGCTGTTTTTT.

The CDR3 DNA follows: TGTGCCAGCAGTTGGGCGATAAATCAGCCCCAGCATTTT. It encodes CASSWAINQPQHF. The V gene is TRBV28, the J gene TRBJ1-5; unclear D gene. Trimming took 4 bases from V and 4 from J, leaving 8 bases between them. This CDR3 is built from 13 residues. Germline V CDR1 and CDR2: MDHEN, SYDVKM.

The sample holds one count of this clone. The rearrangement uses TRBV2 and TRBJ2-2; D remains ambiguous. The CDR3 has 13 amino acids. V gave up 8 bases and J gave up 5 bases, with 12 bases separating them. The germline V gene encodes CDR1 SNHLY and CDR2 FYNNEI. As DNA, the CDR3 is TGTGCCAGCCGCTCGTGGGGAACCGGGGAGCTGTTTTTT. This gives the protein CASRSWGTGELFF.

This clone appeared a few times. The J gene is TRBJ2-7, the V gene TRBV3-1 (or the pseudogene TRBV3-2), with no clear D. V was pared by 3 bases and J by 7 bases, with 7 bases between. The CDR3 runs 11 residues. Per the germline V gene, CDR1 is LGHDT and CDR2 is YNNKEL (reference sequence). The CDR3 DNA reads as TGTGCCAGCAGCCAGCTTAGGGAGCAGTACTTC. Amino acid sequence: CASSQLREQYF.

J is TRBJ2-1 and V is TRBV9; tentatively, D is TRBD1 or TRBD2 (5 bases each). Germline-derived CDR1 and CDR2 are SGDLS and YYNGEE. V shed 0 bases and J shed 9 bases, with 13 bases lying between them. The CDR3 covers 14 residues. CDR3 region: CASSVGGLGSEQFF. Here the CDR3 DNA reads TGTGCCAGCAGCGTAGGGGGCCTGGGGAGTGAGCAGTTCTTC.

The rearrangement joins TRBV5-1 to TRBJ1-1; a weak D match, TRBD1 (6 bases). This CDR3 contains 18 residues. V lost 4 bases and J 0 bases, leaving 22 bases between the germline ends. In germline, CDR1 is SGHRS, CDR2 YFSETQ. The CDR3 DNA follows: TGCGCCAGCAGCCTAAACTCCCCGACAGGTACCATGAACACTGAAGCTTTCTTT. It codes for CASSLNSPTGTMNTEAFF.

V usage is TRBV11-2 and J usage is TRBJ1-1; D unresolved. CDR1 is SGHAT and CDR2 is FQNNGV in the germline V gene. The V end lost 4 bases, the J end lost 12 bases, and 18 bases lay between the germline ends. The CDR3 loop spans 13 amino acids. The CDR3, as DNA: TGTGCCAGCAGCTCAACTGACGGCCTAACCCCTTTCTTT. It is translated as CASSSTDGLTPFF. The variable domain in full, completed from reference TRBV11-2 and TRBJ1-1, reads EAGVAQSPRYKIIEKRQSVAFWCNPISGHATLYWYQQILGQGPKLLIQFQNNGVVDDSQLPKDRFSAERLKGVDSTLKIQPAKLEDSAVYLCASSSTDGLTPFFGQGTRLTVV.

The chain couples TRBV5-1 to TRBJ2-7, with 14 positions matching TRBD2. Per germline, CDR1 SGHRS and CDR2 YFSETQ. After removal of 3 bases from V and 5 bases from J, the junction contained 13 bases not matched to a gene. The CDR3 sequence is 18 residues long. The CDR3 loop is CASSSRLAGGPSFHEQYF. As DNA, the CDR3 is TGCGCCAGCAGCTCGCGACTAGCGGGGGGGCCATCTTTCCACGAGCAGTACTTC.

The chain recombines TRBV7-8 with TRBJ1-5, with a possible D match to TRBD1 (5 bases). This CDR3 is 16 amino acids long. With 5 bases removed from V and 2 bases from J, the gap between germline ends came to 16 bases. The V gene's germline CDR1 is SGHVS and CDR2 FQNEAQ. CDR3: CASSPETGTGNQPQHF. CDR3 in DNA: TGTGCCAGCAGCCCCGAGACGGGGACGGGCAATCAGCCCCAGCATTTT.

V gene TRBV4-1 combines with J gene TRBJ2-1, with D maybe TRBD2 (7 bases). Trimming shortened V by 3 bases and J by 4 bases, and 16 bases separated the two germline ends. Germline V gene lookup returns CDR1 MGHRA and CDR2 YSYEKL. The CDR3 has 16 residues. The CDR3 sequence is CASSHLGGALYNEQFF. Here the CDR3 DNA reads TGCGCCAGCAGCCATCTAGGGGGGGCGCTTTACAATGAGCAGTTCTTC.

CDR3 residues: CASSPPPGLEQYF. The CDR3 coding sequence is TGTGCCAGCAGTCCCCCCCCGGGTCTCGAGCAGTACTTC. The chain has TRBV27 and TRBJ2-7; no definite D call. Per germline, CDR1 MNHEY and CDR2 SMNVEV (reference sequence). CDR3 size: 13 residues. V lost 5 bases to trimming and J lost 6 bases, with 14 bases between them.

The chain carries TRBV10-1 and TRBJ2-1; tentative D call: TRBD1 (5 bases). The V end lost 4 bases, the J end lost 5 bases, and 12 bases lay between the germline ends. From germline, CDR1 is WNHNN and CDR2 SYGVQD (reference sequence). The CDR3 is 14 amino acids. The CDR3 region is CASSGPGSHNEQFF. The CDR3 DNA follows: TGCGCCAGCAGTGGGCCAGGGTCCCACAATGAGCAGTTCTTC.

J is TRBJ1-2 and V is TRBV11-2; tentatively, D is TRBD1 (5 bases). The CDR3 runs 15 residues. With 1 base removed from V and 2 bases from J, the gap between germline ends came to 11 bases. CDR1 and CDR2 (germline): SGHAT, FQNNGV. The CDR3 sequence: CASSLGLTVNYGYTF. For the CDR3, the DNA is TGTGCCAGCAGCTTAGGGCTGACAGTCAACTATGGCTACACCTTC.